This T cell receptor beta chain appears in the sequencing data of a study of blood T cell repertoires in COVID-19. Study in general: T cells, B-cell-depleted T cells, or PBMCs supplied cDNA or gDNA.

This CDR3 is built from 15 residues. The germline CDR1 and CDR2 sequences are MDHEN and SYDVKM. V shed 3 bases, J shed 3 bases, and the junction held 4 bases outside the gene matches. Per the original data handling: Reference gene primer amplification yielded estimated nucleated cell counts. The repertoire was sequenced with immunoSEQ multiplex PCR; TCRdb's copy has only in-frame clones and lacks some. That table furnishes V, J and clone size, whereas the DNA furnished D and trimming. The table includes some 66,000 clones, around 90% detected once. The clonotype comes from a human donor in a cohort sampled during active COVID-19. The V and J genes are TRBV28 and TRBJ2-2; 7 bases align to TRBD1. Sequencing input: peripheral blood. The DNA for the CDR3 is TGTGCCAGCAGTTTTGTAGGGGGCGACACCGGGGAGCTGTTTTTT. Protein product: CASSFVGGDTGELFF. Full variable domain (outside the CDR3, taken from reference TRBV28 and TRBJ2-2): DVKVTQSSRYLVKRTGEKVFLECVQDMDHENMFWYRQDPGLGLRLIYFSYDVKMKEKGDIPEGYSVSREKKERFSLILESASTNQTSMYLCASSFVGGDTGELFFGEGSRLTVL.